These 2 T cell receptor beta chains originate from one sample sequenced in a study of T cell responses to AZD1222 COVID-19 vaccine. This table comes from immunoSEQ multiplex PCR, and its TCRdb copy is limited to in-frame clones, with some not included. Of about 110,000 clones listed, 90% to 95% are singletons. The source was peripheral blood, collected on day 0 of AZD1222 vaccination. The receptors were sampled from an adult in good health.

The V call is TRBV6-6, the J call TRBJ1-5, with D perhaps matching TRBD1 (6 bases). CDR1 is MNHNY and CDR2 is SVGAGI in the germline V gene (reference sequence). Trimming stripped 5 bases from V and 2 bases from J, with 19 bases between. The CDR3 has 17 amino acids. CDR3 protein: CASSGSPQGPRNQPQHF. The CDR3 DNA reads TGTGCCAGCAGTGGATCACCACAGGGTCCCCGCAATCAGCCCCAGCATTTT.

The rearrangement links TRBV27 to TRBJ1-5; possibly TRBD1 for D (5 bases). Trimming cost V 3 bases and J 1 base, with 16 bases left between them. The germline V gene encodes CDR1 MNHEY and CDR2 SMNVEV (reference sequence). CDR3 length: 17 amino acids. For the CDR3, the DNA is TGTGCCAGCAGTTTCCCCGGGACCACTGGGAGCAATCAGCCCCAGCATTTT. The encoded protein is CASSFPGTTGSNQPQHF.